This entry lists 12 T cell receptor beta chains sequenced from one sample in a study of identical twins. TCRdb re-called the 5' RACE reads through MiXCR, storing one row per CDR3 protein. Among about 700,000 distinct CDR3 sequences listed, 5.5% to 6.5% were seen once. Material: naive T cells sorted from blood. The receptors originated from a man between 18 and 35 years old in good health.

CDR3 DNA sequence: TGTGCCAGCAGCCCCCGGGCAGCTGGCACTGAAGCTTTCTTT. It encodes CASSPRAAGTEAFF. The chain uses TRBV7-9 and TRBJ1-1; no clear D. The CDR3 runs to 14 residues. Germline loops: CDR1 SEHNR, CDR2 FQNEAQ (reference sequence). Trimming shortened V by 5 bases and J by 4 bases, and 14 bases separated the two germline ends.

This clonotype was detected many times. The chain links TRBV20-1 to TRBJ2-1, with 10 bases lining up with TRBD2. V lost 6 bases to trimming and J lost 15 bases; unmatched junction nucleotides: 5. Germline loops: CDR1 DFQATT, CDR2 SNEGSKA (reference sequence). The CDR3 is made up of 10 amino acids. The DNA of the CDR3 is TGCAGTGCAGAGCGGGAGGGTCTGTTCTTC. Translating gives CSAEREGLFF.

The CDR3 nucleotides read TGTGCCAGCAGCCAGATGGGAGCGGGAGCTGGTCGCAATGAGCAGTTCTTC. Amino acid sequence: CASSQMGAGAGRNEQFF. The rearrangement uses TRBV3-1 and TRBJ2-1, with 8 bases that match TRBD2. This CDR3 contains 17 residues. V dropped 3 bases and J dropped 6; count of bases not matched to a gene: 13. Germline assignment: CDR1 LGHDT and CDR2 YNNKEL (reference sequence).

This clonotype showed up just a few times. This chain joins TRBV20-1 and TRBJ2-4; 7 nucleotides line up with TRBD2. Unmatched junction bases numbered 10, after V lost 8 bases and J lost 9 bases. Germline CDR1 and CDR2: DFQATT and SNEGSKA (reference sequence). There are 12 residues in the CDR3. In DNA, the CDR3 is TGCAGTTCCCCCAGCGGGATGGGCATTCAGTACTTC. Translating it yields CSSPSGMGIQYF.

This clonotype was seen only a few times. J is TRBJ2-1 and V is TRBV7-9; D gene uncertain. From germline, CDR1 is SEHNR and CDR2 FQNEAQ (reference sequence). V shed 1 base and J shed 7 bases, with 8 bases lying between them. The length of the CDR3 is 13 residues. Here the CDR3 reads CASSLEAENEQFF. The CDR3 region has the DNA TGTGCCAGCAGCTTAGAAGCCGAAAATGAGCAGTTCTTC.

A few counts support this clonotype. V and J are TRBV12-3 or TRBV12-4 and TRBJ2-2; tentative D call: TRBD2 (6 bases). The length of the CDR3 is 13 residues. The germline V and J ends were trimmed by 7 bases and 5 bases, with 11 bases remaining between them. CDR3 sequence: CASTGDFTGELFF. The CDR3 region has the DNA TGTGCCAGCACCGGGGACTTTACCGGGGAGCTGTTTTTT.

This chain joins TRBV6-1 and TRBJ2-1, with 10 nucleotides matching TRBD2. The CDR3 consists of 14 residues. J gave up 7 bases and V 4 bases, and 4 bases lay outside the gene matches. Germline loops: CDR1 MNHNS, CDR2 SASEGT. CDR3 DNA: TGTGCCAGCAGTGGTAGCGGGAGGTTAAATGAGCAGTTCTTC. Protein sequence: CASSGSGRLNEQFF.

The V call is TRBV6-2 or TRBV6-3, the J call TRBJ2-2; 11 bases map to TRBD2. CDR1 and CDR2 from the germline V gene are MNHEY and SVGEGT. CDR3 length: 20 amino acids. The V segment lost 7 bases and the J segment 7 bases; nucleotides outside the gene matches: 23. The CDR3 sequence: CASTTEGLAVARGGVGELFF. In DNA form, the CDR3 reads TGTGCCAGCACCACGGAGGGACTAGCGGTAGCTAGGGGAGGGGTCGGGGAGCTGTTTTTT.

This clonotype has a count of ten or more. The chain combines TRBV29-1 with TRBJ2-1; 7 positions match TRBD2. The V and J ends lost 4 bases and 6 bases, in that order; junction bases with no gene match: 12. The CDR3 is made up of 15 amino acids. CDR1 and CDR2 (germline): SQVTM, ANQGSEA. The CDR3 nucleotides are TGCAGCGTTGGTGGAAAGGCGGGAGTTACCAATGAGCAGTTCTTC. Amino acids: CSVGGKAGVTNEQFF.

This chain's CDR3 is CASSDTRLHTEAFF. The DNA for the CDR3 is TGTGCCAGCAGTGACACCCGACTCCACACTGAAGCTTTCTTT. The chain is built from TRBV2 and TRBJ1-1; unclear D gene. With 3 bases removed from V and 3 bases from J, the gap between germline ends came to 11 bases. CDR1 and CDR2 from the germline V gene are SNHLY and FYNNEI. The CDR3 has 14 amino acids.

This clonotype has a count of ten or more. The rearrangement joins TRBV24-1 to TRBJ1-2; D unresolved. Germline V gives CDR1 KGHDR, CDR2 SFDVKD. Trimming took 3 bases from V and 8 from J, leaving 6 bases between them. There are 11 residues in the CDR3. The CDR3 loop reads CATSDQVGYTF. The CDR3 DNA is TGTGCCACCAGTGATCAAGTGGGCTACACCTTC.

This clonotype was observed at least ten times. The chain uses TRBV7-6 and TRBJ2-7; TRBD2 agrees at 12 bases. V was pared by 5 bases and J by 7 bases, with 9 bases of the junction left unmatched. The germline CDR1 and CDR2 sequences are SGHVS and FNYEAQ. The CDR3 extends over 15 amino acids. The DNA of the CDR3 is TGTGCCAGCAGCCTGAGGACTAGCGGGATAGATGAGCAGTACTTC. It yields the protein CASSLRTSGIDEQYF.